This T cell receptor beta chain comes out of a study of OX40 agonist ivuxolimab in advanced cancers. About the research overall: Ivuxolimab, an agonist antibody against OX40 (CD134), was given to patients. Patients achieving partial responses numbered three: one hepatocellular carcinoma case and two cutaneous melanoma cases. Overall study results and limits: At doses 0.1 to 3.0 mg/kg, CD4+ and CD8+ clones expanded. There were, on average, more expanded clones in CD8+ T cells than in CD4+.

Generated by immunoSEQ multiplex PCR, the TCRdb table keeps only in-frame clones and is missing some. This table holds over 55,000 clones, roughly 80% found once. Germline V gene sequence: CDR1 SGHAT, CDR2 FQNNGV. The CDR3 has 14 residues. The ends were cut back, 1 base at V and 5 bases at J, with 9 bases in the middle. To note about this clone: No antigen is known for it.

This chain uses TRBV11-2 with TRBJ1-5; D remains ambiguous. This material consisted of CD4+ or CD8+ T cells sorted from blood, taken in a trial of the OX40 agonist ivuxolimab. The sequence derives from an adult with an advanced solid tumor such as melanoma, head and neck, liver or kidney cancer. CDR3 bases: TGTGCCAGCAGCTTAGGAGCGCCCTATCAGCCCCAGCATTTT. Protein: CASSLGAPYQPQHF.